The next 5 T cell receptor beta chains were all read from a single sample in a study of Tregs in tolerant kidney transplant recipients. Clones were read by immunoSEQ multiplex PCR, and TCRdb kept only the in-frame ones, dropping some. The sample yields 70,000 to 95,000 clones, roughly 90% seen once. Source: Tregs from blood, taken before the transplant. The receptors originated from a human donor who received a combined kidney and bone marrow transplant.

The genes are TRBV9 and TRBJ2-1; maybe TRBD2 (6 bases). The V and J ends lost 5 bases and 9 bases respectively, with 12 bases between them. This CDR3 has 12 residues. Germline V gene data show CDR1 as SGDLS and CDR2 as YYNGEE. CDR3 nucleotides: TGTGCCAGCAGGGGGGAGGCACGTGAGCAGTTCTTC. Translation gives CASRGEAREQFF.

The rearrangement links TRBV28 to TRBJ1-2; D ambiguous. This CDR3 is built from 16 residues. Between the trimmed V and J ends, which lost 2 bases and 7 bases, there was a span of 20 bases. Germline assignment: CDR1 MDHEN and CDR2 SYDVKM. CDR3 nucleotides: TGTGCCAGCAGTTTAGGTACGGAAAAAAGCTCCTTTGGCTACACCTTC. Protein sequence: CASSLGTEKSSFGYTF.

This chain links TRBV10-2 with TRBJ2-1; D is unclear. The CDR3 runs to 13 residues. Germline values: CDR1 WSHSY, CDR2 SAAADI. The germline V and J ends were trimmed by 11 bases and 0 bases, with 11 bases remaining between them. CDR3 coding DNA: TGCGCCTCAGGTAGGAGCTCCTACAATGAGCAGTTCTTC. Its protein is CASGRSSYNEQFF.

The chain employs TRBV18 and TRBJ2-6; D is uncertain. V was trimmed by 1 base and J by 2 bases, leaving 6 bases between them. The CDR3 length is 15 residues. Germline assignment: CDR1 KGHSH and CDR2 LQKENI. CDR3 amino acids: CASSPLGPGANVLTF. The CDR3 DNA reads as TGTGCCAGCTCACCACTAGGCCCTGGGGCCAACGTCCTGACTTTC.

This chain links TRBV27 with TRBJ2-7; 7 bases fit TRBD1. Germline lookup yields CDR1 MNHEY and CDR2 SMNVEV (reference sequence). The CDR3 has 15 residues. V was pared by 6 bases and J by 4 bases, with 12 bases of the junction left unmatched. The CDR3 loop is CASRGLGTVPYEQYF. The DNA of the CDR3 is TGTGCCAGCAGAGGCCTCGGGACAGTTCCGTACGAGCAGTACTTC.